The 3 T cell receptor beta chains below were found in one sample sequenced in a study of T cell clonality in common variable immunodeficiency (dated by TCRdb to between 2015 and 2017). Points the paper makes about the study in general: Reportedly, TCRbeta sequences from CVID had fewer deletions and N-nucleotide insertions, and highly modified clones with 13 or more V deletions were absent from CVID.

To prepare the library, the immunoSEQ multiplex PCR assay was applied. TCRdb took this table from immuneACCESS and kept in-frame rearrangements with V and J called. Such tables lack part of the clones; where checked against another copy, unresolved V genes explain under half of the gap, and the rest is unexplained. The sample counts 30,000 to 40,000 clones, each observed more than once. Around 6.1% of the sample is held by the ten biggest clonotypes. No cognate antigen is known for these TCRs. The sample comprised peripheral blood mononuclear cells. The receptors were sampled from a human donor with common variable immunodeficiency.

Concerning this clone itself: The read comes to an end 3 residues before the CDR3 does, leaving the germline J gene to fill in the end. This chain connects TRBV6-1 to TRBJ1-1, with 10 nucleotides matching TRBD1. V dropped 3 bases and J dropped 4; count of bases not matched to a gene: 5. The CDR3 totals 15 residues. Germline-derived CDR1 and CDR2 are MNHNS and SASEGT. The CDR3 region is CASSDRDRGPTEAFF. The sequenced part of the CDR3 DNA is TGTGCCAGCAGTGACCGGGACAGGGGACCCACTGAA.

Concerning this clone itself: The read halts 3 residues ahead of the CDR3 end, with the missing end drawn from the germline J gene. V is TRBV2 and J is TRBJ2-1, with 9 bases aligning to TRBD1. The V gene end was trimmed by 6 bases and the J gene end by 4 bases; junction bases not matched to a gene: 10. Looked up from germline, CDR1 is SNHLY and CDR2 is FYNNEI. The CDR3 is 16 amino acids. CDR3 in amino acids: CASRSARTGVYNEQFF. The part of the CDR3 DNA that was read is TGTGCCAGCAGGAGTGCCCGGACAGGGGTTTACAATGAG.

Concerning this clone: Read coverage stops 3 residues before the CDR3 terminus; the germline J gene supplies the remainder. The rearrangement links TRBV7-9 to TRBJ1-4, with D perhaps matching TRBD1 (6 bases). This CDR3 contains 15 residues. V was pared by 5 bases and J by 4 bases, with 14 bases between. Germline V gene data show CDR1 as SEHNR and CDR2 as FQNEAQ (reference sequence). The CDR3 here is CASSPEGHGNEKLFF. The DNA read from the CDR3 is TGTGCCAGCAGCCCCGAGGGACACGGTAATGAAAAA.